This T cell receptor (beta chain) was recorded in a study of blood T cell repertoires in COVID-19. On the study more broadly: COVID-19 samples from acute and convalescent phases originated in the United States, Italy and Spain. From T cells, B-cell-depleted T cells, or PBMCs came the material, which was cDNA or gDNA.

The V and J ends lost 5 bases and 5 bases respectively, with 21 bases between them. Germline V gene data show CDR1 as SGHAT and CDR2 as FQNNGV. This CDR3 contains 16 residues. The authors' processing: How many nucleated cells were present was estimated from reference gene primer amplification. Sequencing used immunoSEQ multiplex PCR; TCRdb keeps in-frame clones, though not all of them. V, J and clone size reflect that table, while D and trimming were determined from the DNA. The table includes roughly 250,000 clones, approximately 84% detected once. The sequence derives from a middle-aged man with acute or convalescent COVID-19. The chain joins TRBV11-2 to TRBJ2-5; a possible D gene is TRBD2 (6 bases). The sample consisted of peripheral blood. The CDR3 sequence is CASSRVGRNTWETQYF. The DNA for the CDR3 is TGTGCCAGCAGCCGAGTTGGGAGGAACACGTGGGAGACCCAGTACTTC.